The T cell receptor beta chain under discussion was sequenced for a study of cytomegalovirus exposure and HLA in healthy donors. A multiplex PCR was run with 60 Vbeta primers and 13 Jbeta primers. Some clones are missing from TCRdb's copy, which holds only in-frame ones; the method was immunoSEQ multiplex PCR. Of around 210,000 clones listed, approximately 78% were seen once; the top ten hold 2.7%. Concerning this clone: No antigen is known for it. Sequence at one end of the junction differs from germline and may be a read error.

Study results and limitations: There were around 160 TCR beta chains listed as cytomegalovirus-associated. A few of the chains that were CMV-associated were confirmed in vitro to be specific for CMV antigens.

The receptor's source is a woman aged 40 to 49 in good health and CMV-seronegative. Sequenced sample: PBMCs.

CDR3 coding DNA: TGTTCCAGCAGCTCGCGACACAGCACAGATACGCAGTATTTT. This gives the protein CSSSSRHSTDTQYF. The genes are TRBV7-9 and TRBJ2-3; no definite D call. The length of the CDR3 is 14 residues. Germline values: CDR1 SEHNR, CDR2 FQNEAQ (reference sequence).